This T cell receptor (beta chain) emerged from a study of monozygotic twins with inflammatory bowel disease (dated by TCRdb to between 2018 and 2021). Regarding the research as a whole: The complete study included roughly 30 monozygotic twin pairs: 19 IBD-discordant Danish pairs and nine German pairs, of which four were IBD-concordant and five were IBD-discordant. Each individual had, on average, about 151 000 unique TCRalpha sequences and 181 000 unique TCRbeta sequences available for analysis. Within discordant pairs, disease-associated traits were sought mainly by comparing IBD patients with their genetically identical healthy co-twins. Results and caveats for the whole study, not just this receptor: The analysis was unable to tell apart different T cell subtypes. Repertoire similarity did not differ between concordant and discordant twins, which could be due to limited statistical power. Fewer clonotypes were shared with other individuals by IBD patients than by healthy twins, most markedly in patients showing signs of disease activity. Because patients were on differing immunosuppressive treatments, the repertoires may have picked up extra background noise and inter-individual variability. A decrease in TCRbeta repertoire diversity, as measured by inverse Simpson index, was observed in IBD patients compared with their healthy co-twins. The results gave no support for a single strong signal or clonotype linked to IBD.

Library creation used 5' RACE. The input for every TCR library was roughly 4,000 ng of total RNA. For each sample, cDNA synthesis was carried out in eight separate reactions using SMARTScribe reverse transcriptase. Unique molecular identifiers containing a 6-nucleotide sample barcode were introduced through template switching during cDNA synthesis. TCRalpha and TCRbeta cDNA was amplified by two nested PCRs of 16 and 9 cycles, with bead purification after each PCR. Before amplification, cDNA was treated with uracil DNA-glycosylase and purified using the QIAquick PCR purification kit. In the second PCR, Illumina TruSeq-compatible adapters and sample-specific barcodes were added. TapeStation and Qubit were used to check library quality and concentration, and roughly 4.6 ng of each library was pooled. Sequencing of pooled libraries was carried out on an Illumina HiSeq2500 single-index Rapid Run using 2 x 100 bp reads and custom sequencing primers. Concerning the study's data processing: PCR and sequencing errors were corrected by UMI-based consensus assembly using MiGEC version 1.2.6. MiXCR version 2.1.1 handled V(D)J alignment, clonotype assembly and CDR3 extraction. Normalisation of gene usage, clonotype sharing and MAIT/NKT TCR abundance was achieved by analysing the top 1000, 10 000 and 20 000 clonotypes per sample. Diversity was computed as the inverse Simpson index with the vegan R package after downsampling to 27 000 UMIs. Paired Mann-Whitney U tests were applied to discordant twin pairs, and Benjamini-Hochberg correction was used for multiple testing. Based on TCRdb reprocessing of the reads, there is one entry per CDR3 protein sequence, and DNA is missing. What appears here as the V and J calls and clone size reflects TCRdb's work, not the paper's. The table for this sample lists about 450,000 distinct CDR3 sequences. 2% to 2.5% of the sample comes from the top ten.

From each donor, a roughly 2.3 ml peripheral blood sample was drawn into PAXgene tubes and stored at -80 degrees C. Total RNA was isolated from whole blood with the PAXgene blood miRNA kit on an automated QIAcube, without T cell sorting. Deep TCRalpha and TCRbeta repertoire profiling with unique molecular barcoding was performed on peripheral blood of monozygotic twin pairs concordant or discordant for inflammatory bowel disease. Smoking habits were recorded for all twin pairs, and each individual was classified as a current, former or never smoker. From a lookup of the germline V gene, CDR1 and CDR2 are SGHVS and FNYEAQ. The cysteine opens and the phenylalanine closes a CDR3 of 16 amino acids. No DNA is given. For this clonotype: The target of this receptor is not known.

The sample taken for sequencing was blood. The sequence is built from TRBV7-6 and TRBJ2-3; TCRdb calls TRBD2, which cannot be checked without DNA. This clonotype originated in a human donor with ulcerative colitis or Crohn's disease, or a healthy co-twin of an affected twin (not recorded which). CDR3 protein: CASSLVIAGGPDTQYF.